This TCR beta chain emerged from a study of blood T cell repertoires in COVID-19. TCRdb's table, derived via immunoSEQ multiplex PCR, lists solely in-frame clones and lacks some. The sample consists of fewer than 100,000 clones, roughly 83% of them appearing once. The receptor comes from a human donor in a cohort sampled during active COVID-19. Sequencing was carried out using peripheral blood.

The CDR3 DNA sequence: TGCAGCGTTAGCCGGGACAGCTCCTACGAGCAGTACTTC. Translation: CSVSRDSSYEQYF. This chain uses TRBV29-1 with TRBJ2-7; 7 nucleotides agree with TRBD1. V dropped 5 bases and J dropped 0; count of bases not matched to a gene: 4. The CDR3 is 13 amino acids. Looked up from germline, CDR1 is SQVTM and CDR2 is ANQGSEA.